Listed below are T cell receptor beta chains from one sample, sequenced in a study of T cells in Graves' hyperthyroidism and ophthalmopathy. TCRdb re-called the multiplex PCR reads with MiXCR, one entry per CDR3 protein. Of fewer than 750,000 distinct CDR3 sequences in the sample, approximately 15% are singletons; the top ten hold 12%. The sample taken for sequencing was blood. The receptors shown here come from a woman in her forties or fifties with Graves' ophthalmopathy. CDR3s include the opening cysteine and the closing phenylalanine or tryptophan. The D gene is left open where the match is weak. Clone size appears in some rows only: once, few, many, or a class for an expanded clone.

v_gene	d_gene	j_gene	abundance	CDR3aa	CDR3nt
TRBV10-3	NA	TRBJ1-4	few	CAIRNPGINEKLFF	TGTGCCATCAGAAACCCGGGGATTAATGAAAAACTGTTTTTT
TRBV28	TRBD2	TRBJ2-2	NA	CASSSVGLAGRAGELFF	TGTGCCAGCAGTTCAGTGGGACTAGCGGGGAGGGCCGGGGAGCTGTTTTTT
TRBV6-1	NA	TRBJ2-5	many	CASSETGHGVTQYF	TGTGCCAGCAGCGAAACGGGACACGGCGTGACCCAGTACTTC
TRBV24-1	NA	TRBJ2-5	NA	CATSDQRRDKKETQYF	TGTGCCACCAGTGACCAACGCCGGGACAAAAAAGAGACCCAGTACTTC
TRBV7-7	NA	TRBJ1-1	few	CASSYRKNTEAFF	TGTGCTAGCAGCTACCGGAAGAACACTGAAGCTTTCTTT
TRBV11-3	TRBD2	TRBJ2-2	many	CASSLDGLAANTGELFF	TGTGCCAGCAGCTTAGATGGGCTAGCGGCCAACACCGGGGAGCTGTTTTTT
TRBV5-1	NA	TRBJ2-4	NA	CASRALGAENIQYF	TGCGCCAGCAGGGCGCTCGGTGCGGAAAACATTCAGTACTTC
TRBV7-8	TRBD1	TRBJ2-1	many	CASSSDRGLYNEQFF	TGTGCCAGCAGCTCCGACAGGGGGCTTTACAATGAGCAGTTCTTC
TRBV19	TRBD2	TRBJ2-7	NA	CASSMTSGSHEQYF	TGTGCCAGTAGTATGACTAGCGGGAGTCACGAGCAGTACTTC
TRBV6-2/TRBV6-3	TRBD2	TRBJ2-1	NA	CASSLRASGRYNEQFF	TGTGCCAGCAGCCTCAGGGCTAGCGGGCGGTACAATGAGCAGTTCTTC
TRBV12-3/TRBV12-4	TRBD1	TRBJ1-1	many	CASSQTGGTFF	TGTGCCAGCAGTCAGACAGGGGGAACTTTCTTT
TRBV6-1	NA	TRBJ2-7	NA	CASSEFWGYEQYF	TGTGCCAGCAGTGAATTCTGGGGCTACGAGCAGTACTTC
TRBV6-1	TRBD2	TRBJ2-7	many	CASSESGRAYEQYF	TGTGCCAGCAGTGAAAGCGGGAGGGCTTACGAGCAGTACTTC
TRBV18	NA	TRBJ2-5	NA	CASSPGWGTQYF	TGTGCCAGCTCACCAGGGTGGGGGACCCAGTACTTC
TRBV11-2	TRBD2	TRBJ2-7	many	CASSLRLAGNSYEQYF	TGTGCCAGCAGCTTAAGACTAGCGGGCAACTCCTACGAGCAGTACTTC
TRBV6-2/TRBV6-3	NA	TRBJ2-1	NA	CASSYSTLSSYNEQFF	TGTGCCAGCAGTTACTCGACGCTCAGCTCCTACAATGAGCAGTTCTTC
TRBV14	NA	TRBJ2-1	many	CASSQVWGANEQFF	TGTGCCAGCAGCCAAGTGTGGGGGGCCAATGAGCAGTTCTTC
TRBV28	NA	TRBJ2-2	few	CASSLRGPTGELFF	TGTGCCAGCAGTTTACGAGGGCCCACCGGGGAGCTGTTTTTT
TRBV7-3	NA	TRBJ2-2	many	CASSQSGTSLGELFF	TGTGCCAGCAGCCAATCCGGGACTTCTTTAGGGGAGCTGTTTTTT
TRBV29-1	TRBD2	TRBJ2-7	NA	CSVEDSPTSGRIYEQYF	TGCAGCGTTGAAGACAGCCCTACTAGCGGGAGGATCTACGAGCAGTACTTC
TRBV7-2	TRBD1	TRBJ2-3	many	CASSPDRGRTDTQYF	TGTGCCAGCAGCCCCGACAGGGGGCGCACAGATACGCAGTATTTT
TRBV9	NA	TRBJ2-3	NA	CASSVAIADPTDTQYF	TGTGCCAGCAGCGTAGCGATAGCGGACCCCACAGATACGCAGTATTTT
TRBV7-3	NA	TRBJ1-2	many	CASSRDKNYGYTF	TGTGCCAGCAGCCGGGACAAAAACTATGGCTACACCTTC
TRBV5-1	NA	TRBJ2-5	NA	CASSQSGSQETQYF	TGCGCCAGCAGCCAAAGCGGGTCACAAGAGACCCAGTACTTC
TRBV14	NA	TRBJ1-1	many	CASSQPEPRASEAFF	TGTGCCAGCAGCCAACCCGAACCGAGAGCTTCCGAAGCTTTCTTT
TRBV7-9	NA	TRBJ1-1	many	CASSLERGAMAEAFF	TGTGCCAGCAGCTTAGAGCGGGGCGCGATGGCTGAAGCTTTCTTT
TRBV20-1	NA	TRBJ1-2	many	CSARGRVDYGYTF	TGCAGTGCTAGAGGCAGGGTCGACTATGGCTACACCTTC
TRBV7-2	TRBD1	TRBJ1-4	many	CASSGAQGATNEKLFF	TGTGCCAGCAGCGGAGCACAGGGGGCAACTAATGAAAAACTGTTTTTT
TRBV28	NA	TRBJ2-3	many	CASSPSDKLNPTDTQYF	TGTGCCAGCAGTCCCTCTGACAAGCTAAATCCCACAGATACGCAGTATTTT
TRBV20-1	TRBD2	TRBJ2-1	NA	CSAIRPQSGSSPKQFF	TGCAGTGCTATCCGACCGCAAAGCGGGAGTTCCCCTAAGCAGTTCTTC
TRBV9	NA	TRBJ2-3	NA	CASSETILTDTQYF	TGTGCCAGCAGCGAGACTATACTCACAGATACGCAGTATTTT
TRBV24-1	TRBD2	TRBJ2-4	NA	CATRASGGNIQYF	TGTGCCACCAGAGCTAGCGGCGGAAACATTCAGTACTTC
TRBV7-2	NA	TRBJ2-1	many	CASSLGTPYNEQFF	TGTGCCAGCAGCTTAGGGACCCCTTACAATGAGCAGTTCTTC
TRBV2	TRBD2	TRBJ2-1	many	CASSKSGRGYNEQFF	TGTGCCAGCAGTAAAAGCGGGAGGGGGTACAATGAGCAGTTCTTC
TRBV7-9	NA	TRBJ2-1	NA	CVSSSDPGRNEQFF	TGTGTCAGCAGCTCGGACCCGGGACGCAATGAGCAGTTCTTC
TRBV15	NA	TRBJ2-7	few	CATSRGRSASYEQYF	TGTGCCACCAGCAGAGGTCGGTCAGCTTCCTACGAGCAGTACTTC
TRBV14	TRBD1	TRBJ2-4	NA	CASSPSPGTGARIQYF	TGTGCCAGCAGCCCTTCCCCCGGGACAGGGGCGAGGATTCAGTACTTC
TRBV29-1	TRBD2	TRBJ2-7	many	CSVREGVRSYEQYF	TGCAGCGTGCGGGAGGGCGTAAGGTCCTACGAGCAGTACTTC